These 14 T cell receptor beta chains originate from one sample sequenced in a study of T cells in Graves' hyperthyroidism and ophthalmopathy. The CDR3 regions of TCR beta were amplified from RNA transcripts. HTBI primers drove first-round RT-PCR of the TCR CDR3. TCRdb fed the multiplex PCR reads into MiXCR, producing one record per CDR3 protein. The data hold 600,000 to 800,000 distinct CDR3 sequences, with under 45% observed a single time. Source material: blood. Receptors originate from a woman aged 40 to 49 with Graves' hyperthyroidism.

The chain is built from TRBV7-9 and TRBJ2-5; weak D call: TRBD2 (5 bases). The germline gives CDR1 SEHNR, CDR2 FQNEAQ (reference sequence). Deletions cut 2 bases from V and 7 bases from J, with 23 bases between. The length of the CDR3 is 17 residues. In DNA form, the CDR3 reads TGTGCCAGCAGCTTATCAATTCTAATCCTAGCCGGAGGGACCCAGTACTTC. This codes for CASSLSILILAGGTQYF.

CDR3 coding DNA: TGTGCCAGCAGCTTGGGAGGCTGGACAGGGGAAAGTCAGCCCCAGCATTTT. Translation gives CASSLGGWTGESQPQHF. The genes are TRBV7-2 and TRBJ1-5; 9 nucleotides agree with TRBD1. From germline, CDR1 is SGHTA and CDR2 FQGNSA. The CDR3 consists of 17 residues. V was pared by 3 bases and J by 6 bases, with 12 bases of the junction left unmatched.

The gene calls are TRBV7-8 and TRBJ1-2, with 8 positions matching TRBD1. Germline V CDR1 and CDR2: SGHVS, FQNEAQ. V dropped 8 bases and J dropped 7; count of bases not matched to a gene: 15. This CDR3 has 15 residues. The CDR3 DNA is TGTGCCAGCTCGGACAGGGCCCCAGGTCGAGGTGGCTACACCTTC. This codes for CASSDRAPGRGGYTF.

V is TRBV5-6 and J is TRBJ1-1; D is unresolved. Per germline, CDR1 SGHDT and CDR2 YYEEEE. The CDR3 is 14 amino acids. V was cut by 6 bases and J by 5 bases, with 17 bases left in between. The CDR3 sequence is CASTKEEMGTEAFF. CDR3 DNA: TGTGCCAGCACCAAGGAAGAAATGGGTACTGAAGCTTTCTTT.

This clonotype showed up many times. The V gene is TRBV7-9, the J gene TRBJ1-2; no clear D. This CDR3 comprises 13 residues. Looked up from germline, CDR1 is SEHNR and CDR2 is FQNEAQ (reference sequence). The germline V and J ends were trimmed by 1 base and 8 bases, with 11 bases remaining between them. The CDR3 region has the DNA TGTGCCAGCAGCTTAGAGGTCGGCCCCGGCTACACCTTC. As protein: CASSLEVGPGYTF.

This chain connects TRBV20-1 to TRBJ2-6; D gene uncertain. The CDR3 has 14 residues. Germline CDR1 reads DFQATT; CDR2 reads SNEGSKA (reference sequence). The germline V and J ends were trimmed by 1 base and 2 bases, with 6 bases remaining between them. CDR3 amino acids: CSARVVPGANVLTF. In DNA form, the CDR3 reads TGCAGTGCTAGAGTGGTTCCTGGGGCCAACGTCCTGACTTTC.

A single count supports this clonotype. This chain connects TRBV12-3 or TRBV12-4 to TRBJ1-4; D remains unclear. The germline V and J ends were trimmed by 3 bases and 12 bases, with 17 bases remaining between them. The CDR3 has 14 residues. The CDR3 loop reads CASSFGNSGGELFF. The DNA of the CDR3 is TGTGCCAGCAGTTTTGGGAATTCGGGCGGTGAACTGTTTTTT.

Points on this clonotype: The junction and the germline gene differ at one end; a read error may be behind it. This sequence joins TRBV20-1 and TRBJ2-7; 11 nucleotides line up with TRBD2. Per the germline V gene, CDR1 is DFQATT and CDR2 is SNEGSKA (reference sequence). CDR3 length equals 15 residues. The CDR3 region has the DNA TGCGGTGCTCGGACTAGCGGGCCAGTTACCTACGAGCAGTACTTC. Translation gives CGARTSGPVTYEQYF.

The chain recombines TRBV29-1 with TRBJ2-5, with TRBD2 matching 13 bases. Germline V gene lookup returns CDR1 SQVTM and CDR2 ANQGSEA. Trimming cost V 8 bases and J 1 base; bases outside gene matches: 4. This CDR3 comprises 14 residues. This CDR3 is CSRTSGGAQETQYF. DNA for the CDR3: TGCAGCCGTACTAGCGGGGGGGCCCAAGAGACCCAGTACTTC.

Remarks on this clonotype: This may arise from a read error, as a much more abundant clone is one base away. V gene TRBV10-3 combines with J gene TRBJ1-2; TRBD1 agrees at 8 bases. CDR1 is ENHRY, CDR2 SYGVKD, per germline. The CDR3 has 14 amino acids. The DNA of the CDR3 is TGTGTCAGCAGTACTGGACAGGGACACTATGGCTACACCTTC. Amino acid sequence: CVSSTGQGHYGYTF.

V is TRBV15 and J is TRBJ1-2; D not certain. V was trimmed by 3 bases and J by 8 bases, leaving 13 bases between them. CDR1 and CDR2 (germline): LNHNV, YYDKDF (reference sequence). The CDR3 spans 13 residues. DNA for the CDR3: TGTGCCACCAGCAGCGTACCACCGGGAGGCTACACCTTC. Its translation is CATSSVPPGGYTF. Full variable domain (missing parts from reference TRBV15 and TRBJ1-2): DAMVIQNPRYQVTQFGKPVTLSCSQTLNHNVMYWYQQKSSQAPKLLFHYYDKDFNNEADTPDNFQSRRPNTSFCFLDIRSPGLGDTAMYLCATSSVPPGGYTFGSGTRLTVV.

The chain uses TRBV10-3 and TRBJ2-7; a weak D match, TRBD1 (6 bases). Germline V gene lookup returns CDR1 ENHRY and CDR2 SYGVKD. V was cut by 2 bases and J by 3 bases, with 14 bases left in between. This CDR3 is 15 amino acids long. The CDR3 region is CAISEMTGLSYEQYF. The CDR3 region has the DNA TGTGCCATCAGTGAGATGACAGGCCTAAGCTACGAGCAGTACTTC.

This clonotype was counted a few times. This chain links TRBV4-3 with TRBJ1-2; no clear D. The CDR3 is made up of 14 amino acids. The V end was cut by 0 bases, the J end by 8 bases, with 13 bases between. Germline V lookup: CDR1 LGHNA, CDR2 YSLEER. CDR3 in amino acids: CASSQEGPARGYTF. The CDR3 DNA sequence: TGCGCCAGCAGCCAAGAGGGCCCTGCCCGAGGCTACACCTTC.

Many counts were recorded for this clonotype. The chain carries TRBV7-6 and TRBJ1-2; a possible D gene is TRBD1 (5 bases). The V gene lost 3 bases and the J gene lost 7 bases, with 12 bases spanning the gap. CDR1 is SGHVS, CDR2 FNYEAQ, per germline. This CDR3 spans 13 amino acids. Here the CDR3 DNA reads TGTGCCAGCAGCTTTGGGGCAGGGTTTGGCTACACCTTC. This sequence encodes CASSFGAGFGYTF. The variable domain in full, with the rest retrieved from reference TRBV7-6 and TRBJ1-2, is GAGVSQSPRYKVTKRGQDVALRCDPISGHVSLYWYRQALGQGPEFLTYFNYEAQQDKSGLPNDRFSAERPEGSISTLTIQRTEQRDSAMYRCASSFGAGFGYTFGSGTRLTVV.